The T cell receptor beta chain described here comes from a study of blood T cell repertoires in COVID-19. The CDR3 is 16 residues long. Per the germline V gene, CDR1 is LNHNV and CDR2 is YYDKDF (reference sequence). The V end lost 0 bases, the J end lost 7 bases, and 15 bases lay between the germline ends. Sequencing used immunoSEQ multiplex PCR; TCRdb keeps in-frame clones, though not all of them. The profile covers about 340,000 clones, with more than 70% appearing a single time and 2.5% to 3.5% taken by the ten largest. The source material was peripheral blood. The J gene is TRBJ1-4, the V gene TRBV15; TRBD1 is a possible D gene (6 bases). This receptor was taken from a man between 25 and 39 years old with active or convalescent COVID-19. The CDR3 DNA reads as TGTGCCACCAGCAGAGATCCTTCGGACAGCACTGAAAAACTGTTTTTT. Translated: CATSRDPSDSTEKLFF.